The present entry profiles one T cell receptor (beta chain) with its context. The time point was: sample taken at primary tumor resection. Donation came from about 72 patients with untreated early-stage non-small cell lung cancer. The sequenced material consisted of unsorted whole RNA from tumor, nontumor lung or frozen PBMC. These data belong to a study of spatial heterogeneity in lung cancer. Study-wide context: An average of more than ten raw reads was observed per unique TCR and UMI combination.

TCRdb used MiXCR to reprocess the 5' RACE reads, holding one entry per CDR3 protein. The data contain 2,500 to 3,500 distinct CDR3 sequences, 5.5% to 7% of them singletons. The length of the CDR3 is 13 residues. The germline gives CDR1 SNHLY, CDR2 FYNNEI. The V end lost 2 bases, the J end lost 1 base, and 5 bases lay between the germline ends. The TCR was taken from a male donor with early-stage non-small cell lung cancer. The chain recombines TRBV2 with TRBJ1-1; D unresolved. The specimen was normal lung tissue next to the tumor, collected at surgery. CDR3 nucleotide sequence: TGTGCCAGCAGTGAACGGGGGAACACTGAAGCTTTCTTT. Protein product: CASSERGNTEAFF. Together with reference TRBV2 and TRBJ1-1, the CDR3 gives the full variable domain: EPEVTQTPSHQVTQMGQEVILRCVPISNHLYFYWYRQILGQKVEFLVSFYNNEISEKSEIFDDQFSVERPDGSNFTLKIRSTKLEDSAMYFCASSERGNTEAFFGQGTRLTVV.